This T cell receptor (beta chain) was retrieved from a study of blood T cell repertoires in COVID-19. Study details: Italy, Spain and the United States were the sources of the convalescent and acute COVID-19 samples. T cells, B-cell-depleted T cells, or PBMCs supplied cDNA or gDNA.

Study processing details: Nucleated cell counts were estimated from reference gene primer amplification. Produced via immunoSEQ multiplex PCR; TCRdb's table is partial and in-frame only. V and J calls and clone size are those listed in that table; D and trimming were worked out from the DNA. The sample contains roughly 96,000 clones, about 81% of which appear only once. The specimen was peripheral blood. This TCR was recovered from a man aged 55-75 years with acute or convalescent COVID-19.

Here the CDR3 reads CASSDSGGNTEAFF. The DNA for the CDR3 is TGCGCCAGCAGTGATAGCGGCGGGAACACTGAAGCTTTCTTT. The genes are TRBV10-2 and TRBJ1-1, with D unresolved. CDR1 and CDR2 (germline): WSHSY, SAAADI. The V and J ends lost 3 bases and 1 base respectively, with 9 bases between them. This CDR3 region has 14 residues.